The clone carrying this T cell receptor beta chain was observed many times. TCRdb re-derived calls from the 5' RACE reads in MiXCR, one entry per CDR3 protein. This table has approximately 74,000 distinct CDR3 sequences, approximately 6.5% appearing once. The CDR3 contains 14 residues. The V and J ends lost 6 bases and 3 bases, in that order; junction bases with no gene match: 6. Germline V CDR1 and CDR2: MNHNS, SASEGT. This specimen belongs to a study of T cells after yellow fever vaccination. The material sequenced was CD8+ T cells sorted from PBMCs, taken roughly 5 days after the first yellow fever vaccination. The rearrangement joins TRBV6-1 to TRBJ1-2, with TRBD1 matching over 8 bases. This receptor was obtained from a man younger than 35 who received the YFV17D yellow fever vaccine. CDR3 sequence: CASRVTGVDYGYTF. CDR3 coding DNA: TGTGCCAGCAGAGTGACAGGGGTTGACTATGGCTACACCTTC.